Sequencing of this TCR beta chain was carried out in a study of T cell responses to AZD1222 COVID-19 vaccine. Germline CDR1 SNHLY, CDR2 FYNNEI. There are 11 residues in the CDR3. V gave up 7 bases and J gave up 3 bases, with 7 bases separating them. Notes on this clone: Its antigen is unknown.

Repertoires were generated with immunoSEQ multiplex PCR, while TCRdb's copy carries only in-frame clones and drops some. The sample lists about 67,000 clones, roughly four fifths occurring once. Points from the study as a whole: The study found Spike-specific TCR breadth and depth rose after two AZD1222 doses. The reported proportion of spike-specific TCRs targeting unmutated variant regions was nearly half.

This clonotype was obtained from an adult who received the AZD1222 COVID-19 vaccine. The V and J genes are TRBV2 and TRBJ2-7; unclear D gene. The sequences come from peripheral blood, collected 28 days after the second AZD1222 dose. The CDR3 coding sequence is TGTGCCAGCAATGTTTACTACGAGCAGTACTTC. It translates to CASNVYYEQYF.